The 19 T cell receptor beta chains reported below all come from one sample, sequenced in a study of T-cell reconstitution after alpha-beta-depleted transplantation in children. The authors prepared the TCRbeta library with unique molecular identifiers. TCRdb used MiXCR to reprocess the PCR reads, holding one entry per CDR3 protein. The sample has about 200,000 distinct CDR3 sequences; 5% to 6.5% are singletons. This sample comprised PBMCs, obtained before TCRalphabeta/CD19-depleted stem cell transplant. The receptors here all came from a girl under three years old with combined immunodeficiency, due to receive a stem cell transplant.

Worth noting for this clonotype: A much bigger clone sits one base away, suggesting this may be a read error. The chain employs TRBV20-1 and TRBJ2-1, with TRBD2 matching over 7 bases. The CDR3 runs to 16 residues. Germline CDR1 and CDR2: DFQATT and SNEGSKA (reference sequence). The V gene end was trimmed by 6 bases and the J gene end by 7 bases; junction bases not matched to a gene: 18. DNA of the CDR3: TGCAGTGCCCCCACCAGACTAGTGGGAGGGCCGAATGAGCAGTTCTTC. Translation: CSAPTRLVGGPNEQFF.

This clonotype appeared many times. The chain combines TRBV28 with TRBJ2-7; 7 bases map to TRBD1. The J segment lost 0 bases and the V segment lost 5 bases, leaving 13 bases of the junction unmatched. There are 17 residues in the CDR3. CDR1 is MDHEN, CDR2 SYDVKM, per germline. CDR3 in amino acids: CASSHLSGTVVSYEQYF. The DNA for the CDR3 is TGTGCCAGCAGTCATCTTTCCGGGACAGTGGTCTCCTACGAGCAGTACTTC.

This clonotype has ten or more counts. This rearrangement joins TRBV6-2 or TRBV6-3 to TRBJ2-1, with D unresolved. Germline V gene lookup returns CDR1 MNHEY and CDR2 SVGEGT. This CDR3 region has 11 residues. Trimming took off 1 base at V and 6 bases at J, with 1 base between the two ends. The CDR3 protein is CASSYFNEQFF. Written as DNA, the CDR3 is TGTGCCAGCAGTTACTTCAATGAGCAGTTCTTC.

This clonotype was detected many times. The genes are TRBV29-1 and TRBJ2-1; D gene uncertain. The CDR3 covers 16 residues. Germline V CDR1 and CDR2: SQVTM, ANQGSEA. V was clipped by 1 base and J by 3 bases, with 16 bases between them. The CDR3 sequence: CSVEGSHTGFYNEQFF. CDR3 sequence (DNA): TGCAGCGTTGAAGGGTCCCATACCGGATTCTACAATGAGCAGTTCTTC.

This clonotype was observed at least ten times. V gene TRBV20-1 combines with J gene TRBJ2-7; weak D call: TRBD1 (6 bases). V was pared by 2 bases and J by 0 bases, with 14 bases between. The CDR3 is 15 residues long. Looked up from germline, CDR1 is DFQATT and CDR2 is SNEGSKA (reference sequence). The CDR3: CSARLGGEVSYEQYF. In nucleotides, the CDR3 is TGCAGTGCTAGATTAGGGGGAGAGGTCTCCTACGAGCAGTACTTC.

This clonotype was seen at least ten times. This chain links TRBV6-1 with TRBJ2-4, with a weak D call TRBD2 (6 bases). The CDR3 totals 14 residues. Trimming removed 6 bases from V and 6 bases from J, with 15 bases in between. Germline CDR1 is MNHNS and CDR2 is SASEGT. The CDR3 is CASSPGTPGNIQYF. In DNA, the CDR3 is TGTGCCAGCAGCCCCGGGACTCCAGGAAACATTCAGTACTTC.

This clonotype was counted at least ten times. This chain joins TRBV5-5 and TRBJ1-1, with a weak D call TRBD1 (5 bases). Germline CDR1 reads SGHKS; CDR2 reads YYEKEE (reference sequence). The ends were cut back, 2 bases at V and 5 bases at J, with 13 bases in the middle. This CDR3 is built from 14 residues. CDR3 in DNA: TGTGCCAGCAGCTTTCGGGGCGATAAGACTGAAGCTTTCTTT. This gives the protein CASSFRGDKTEAFF.

This clonotype was seen repeatedly, ten times or more. The V and J genes are TRBV3-1 and TRBJ2-1, with TRBD2 identical over 8 bases. The CDR3 runs 17 residues. In germline, CDR1 is LGHDT, CDR2 YNNKEL (reference sequence). J gave up 8 bases and V 4 bases, and 16 bases lay outside the gene matches. The CDR3 DNA is TGTGCCAGCAGCCCGGGACCCTGGGGGCGGGGGGCCTATGAGCAGTTCTTC. Translation gives CASSPGPWGRGAYEQFF.

This clonotype has a count of ten or more. V and J are TRBV10-3 and TRBJ1-2; TRBD1 matches 7 bases. Germline V gene data show CDR1 as ENHRY and CDR2 as SYGVKD. CDR3 size: 16 residues. After removal of 0 bases from V and 1 base from J, the junction contained 5 bases not matched to a gene. Here the CDR3 reads CAISESVGTVNYGYTF. CDR3 nucleotides: TGTGCCATCAGTGAGTCGGTTGGGACAGTTAACTATGGCTACACCTTC.

This clonotype was recorded many times. This rearrangement joins TRBV7-2 to TRBJ2-1; D possibly corresponds to TRBD2 (6 bases). Germline V gene lookup returns CDR1 SGHTA and CDR2 FQGNSA. V lost 5 bases, J lost 5 bases, and 16 bases lay in between. The CDR3 extends over 15 amino acids. The CDR3 nucleotides are TGTGCCAGCAGCATGACTAGTGGGTATCACAATGAGCAGTTCTTC. Its protein is CASSMTSGYHNEQFF.

In this sample, this clonotype turned up many times. The chain links TRBV29-1 to TRBJ2-7; 11 nucleotides line up with TRBD2. The CDR3 contains 15 residues. With 3 bases clipped from V and 2 bases from J, the junction kept 6 bases outside the gene matches. Germline lookup yields CDR1 SQVTM and CDR2 ANQGSEA. The CDR3 sequence is CSVETMTSGTYEQYF. The CDR3 bases are TGCAGCGTTGAGACAATGACTAGCGGGACCTACGAGCAGTACTTC.

Worth noting for this clonotype: This may be a read error: a much more frequent sequence differs by one nucleotide. In this CDR3 the conserved last residue, phenylalanine or tryptophan, is missing, so a read error is likely. This CDR3 reads CSASNTEAFS. For the CDR3, the DNA is TGCAGTGCTAGCAACACTGAAGCTTTCTCT. This sequence joins TRBV20-1 and TRBJ1-1; D not certain. CDR1 is DFQATT and CDR2 is SNEGSKA in the germline V gene (reference sequence). The CDR3 covers 10 residues. Trimming cost V 3 bases and J 2 bases, with 1 base left between them.

The chain has TRBV4-1 and TRBJ1-2; 7 bases line up with TRBD1. CDR1 is MGHRA and CDR2 is YSYEKL in the germline V gene. This CDR3 is 14 amino acids long. Unmatched junction bases numbered 8, after V lost 6 bases and J lost 4 bases. The CDR3 nucleotides read TGCGCCAGCAGGGGAGGGGGCCACAGCTATGGCTACACCTTC. As protein: CASRGGGHSYGYTF.

This clonotype was picked up many times. This chain uses TRBV7-9 with TRBJ2-7; D unresolved. CDR1 is SEHNR and CDR2 is FQNEAQ in the germline V gene (reference sequence). Trimming cost V 10 bases and J 4 bases, with 17 bases left between them. This CDR3 comprises 13 residues. The CDR3 sequence: CAITTGYWYEQYF. CDR3 nucleotide sequence: TGTGCCATCACCACCGGCTACTGGTACGAGCAGTACTTC.

In this sample, this clonotype turned up many times. The chain couples TRBV12-3 or TRBV12-4 to TRBJ2-1; TRBD1 is a possible D gene (6 bases). V shed 5 bases and J shed 2 bases, with 13 bases lying between them. This CDR3 contains 15 residues. CDR3 DNA sequence: TGTGCCAGCAGTCAGGACAGTTTGACCTACAATGAGCAGTTCTTC. This sequence encodes CASSQDSLTYNEQFF.

This clonotype was seen many times. The chain uses TRBV12-3 or TRBV12-4 and TRBJ2-4; a weak D match, TRBD2 (5 bases). The V and J ends lost 0 bases and 7 bases respectively, with 13 bases between them. The CDR3 sequence is 15 residues long. CDR3 in DNA: TGTGCCAGCAGTTTAGCTTCGCACACTAGGAACATTCAGTACTTC. Amino acid sequence: CASSLASHTRNIQYF.

The sample holds many counts of this clonotype. This chain uses TRBV7-2 with TRBJ2-1; D is unclear. CDR3 size: 15 residues. Germline V lookup: CDR1 SGHTA, CDR2 FQGNSA. The V gene lost 1 base and the J gene lost 3 bases, with 10 bases spanning the gap. The CDR3 region is CASSLGPLFYNEQFF. The CDR3 region has the DNA TGTGCCAGCAGCTTAGGGCCCCTGTTCTACAATGAGCAGTTCTTC.

This clonotype was picked up many times. The chain joins TRBV20-1 to TRBJ2-2, with no clear D. Per germline, CDR1 DFQATT and CDR2 SNEGSKA (reference sequence). Trimming stripped 6 bases from V and 6 bases from J, with 11 bases between. This CDR3 region has 12 residues. CDR3 coding DNA: TGCAGTGCGCTAAGTAGGGCCGGGGAGCTGTTTTTT. This sequence encodes CSALSRAGELFF.

This clonotype has only a few counts. The chain links TRBV12-3 or TRBV12-4 to TRBJ2-1, with 7 bases identical to TRBD2. V lost 7 bases, J lost 0 bases, and 9 bases stayed unmatched. CDR3 length equals 16 residues. This chain's CDR3 is CASTLSGASSYNEQFF. CDR3 DNA sequence: TGTGCCAGCACCCTGAGCGGGGCGAGCTCCTACAATGAGCAGTTCTTC.